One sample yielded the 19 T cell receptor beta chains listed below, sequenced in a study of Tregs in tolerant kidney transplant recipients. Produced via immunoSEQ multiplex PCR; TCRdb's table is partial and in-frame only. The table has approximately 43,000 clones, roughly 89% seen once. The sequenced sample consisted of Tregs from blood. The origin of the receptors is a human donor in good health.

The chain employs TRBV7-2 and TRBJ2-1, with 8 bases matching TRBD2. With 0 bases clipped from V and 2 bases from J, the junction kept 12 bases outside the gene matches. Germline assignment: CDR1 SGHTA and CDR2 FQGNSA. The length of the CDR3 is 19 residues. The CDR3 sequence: CASSLAPLGTSGAYNEQFF. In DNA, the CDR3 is TGTGCCAGCAGCTTAGCCCCTTTGGGAACTAGCGGAGCCTACAATGAGCAGTTCTTC.

CDR3 in amino acids: CASSSWTGAFVREQFF. The CDR3 DNA reads as TGTGCCAGCAGCTCCTGGACAGGTGCCTTTGTCAGAGAGCAGTTCTTC. The chain is built from TRBV11-2 and TRBJ2-1, with 7 bases identical to TRBD1. J lost 10 bases, V lost 4 bases, and 16 bases had no gene match. The CDR3 extends over 16 amino acids. Germline-derived CDR1 and CDR2 are SGHAT and FQNNGV.

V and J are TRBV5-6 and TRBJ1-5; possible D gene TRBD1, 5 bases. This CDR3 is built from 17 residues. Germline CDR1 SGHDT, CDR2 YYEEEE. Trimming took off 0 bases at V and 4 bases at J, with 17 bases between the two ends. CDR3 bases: TGTGCCAGCAGCTTGGCCATGGGGCTCCTAGGGAATCAGCCCCAGCATTTT. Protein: CASSLAMGLLGNQPQHF.

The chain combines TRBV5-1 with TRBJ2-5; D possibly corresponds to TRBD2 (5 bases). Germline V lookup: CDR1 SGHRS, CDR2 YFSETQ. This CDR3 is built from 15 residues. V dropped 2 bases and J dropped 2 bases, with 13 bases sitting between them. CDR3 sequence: CASSLTVGGQETQYF. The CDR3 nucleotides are TGCGCCAGCAGCTTAACAGTAGGAGGACAAGAGACCCAGTACTTC. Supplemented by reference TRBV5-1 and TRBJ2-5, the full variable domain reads KAGVTQTPRYLIKTRGQQVTLSCSPISGHRSVSWYQQTPGQGLQFLFEYFSETQRNKGNFPGRFSGRQFSNSRSEMNVSTLELGDSALYLCASSLTVGGQETQYFGPGTRLLVL.

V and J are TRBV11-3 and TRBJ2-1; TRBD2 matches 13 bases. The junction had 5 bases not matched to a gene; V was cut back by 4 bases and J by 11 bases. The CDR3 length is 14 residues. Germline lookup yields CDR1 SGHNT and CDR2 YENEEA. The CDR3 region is CASSSRGLAGKQFF. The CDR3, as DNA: TGTGCCAGCAGCTCCAGGGGACTAGCGGGAAAGCAGTTCTTC.

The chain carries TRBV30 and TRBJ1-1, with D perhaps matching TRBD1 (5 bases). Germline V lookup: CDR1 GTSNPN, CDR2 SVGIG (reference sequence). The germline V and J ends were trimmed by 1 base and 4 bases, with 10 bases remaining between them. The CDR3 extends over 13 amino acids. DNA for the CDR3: TGTGCCTGGAGTGGCAAGGGGAGCACTGAAGCTTTCTTT. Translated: CAWSGKGSTEAFF.

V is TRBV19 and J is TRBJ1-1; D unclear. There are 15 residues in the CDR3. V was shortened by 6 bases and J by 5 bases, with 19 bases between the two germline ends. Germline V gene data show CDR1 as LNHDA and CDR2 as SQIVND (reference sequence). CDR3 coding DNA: TGTGCCAGTAGCCAATCGGGAAGTCCCGTGACTGAAGCTTTCTTT. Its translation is CASSQSGSPVTEAFF.

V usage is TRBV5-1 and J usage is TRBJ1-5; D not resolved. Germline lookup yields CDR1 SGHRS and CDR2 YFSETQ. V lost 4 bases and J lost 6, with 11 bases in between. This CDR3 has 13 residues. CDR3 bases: TGCGCCAGCAGCCCGGGTTCGGGTCAGCCCCAGCATTTT. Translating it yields CASSPGSGQPQHF.

The CDR3 bases are TGTGCCAGCAGTGAAAACCGGGAGGCAAGCTACACCTTC. Translating it yields CASSENREASYTF. This chain joins TRBV6-1 and TRBJ1-2; D is unclear. V lost 2 bases and J lost 9, with 13 bases in between. CDR3 length: 13 amino acids. Per the germline V gene, CDR1 is MNHNS and CDR2 is SASEGT.

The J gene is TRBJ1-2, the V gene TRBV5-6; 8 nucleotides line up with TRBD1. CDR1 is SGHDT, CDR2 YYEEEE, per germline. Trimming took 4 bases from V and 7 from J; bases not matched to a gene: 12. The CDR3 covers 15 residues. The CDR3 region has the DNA TGTGCCAGCAGCACCGGGACAGGAGTTAGGAGTGGCTACACCTTC. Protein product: CASSTGTGVRSGYTF.

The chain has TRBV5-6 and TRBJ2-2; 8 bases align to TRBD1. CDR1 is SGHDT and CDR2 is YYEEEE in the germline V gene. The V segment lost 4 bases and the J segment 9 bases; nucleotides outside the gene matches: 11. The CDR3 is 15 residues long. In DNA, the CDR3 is TGTGCCAGCAGCATCGGACAGGGAGTCAAAAGGGAGCTGTTTTTT. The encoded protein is CASSIGQGVKRELFF. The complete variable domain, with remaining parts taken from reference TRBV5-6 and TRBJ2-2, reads DAGVTQSPTHLIKTRGQQVTLRCSPKSGHDTVSWYQQALGQGPQFIFQYYEEEERQRGNFPDRFSGHQFPNYSSELNVNALLLGDSALYLCASSIGQGVKRELFFGEGSRLTVL.

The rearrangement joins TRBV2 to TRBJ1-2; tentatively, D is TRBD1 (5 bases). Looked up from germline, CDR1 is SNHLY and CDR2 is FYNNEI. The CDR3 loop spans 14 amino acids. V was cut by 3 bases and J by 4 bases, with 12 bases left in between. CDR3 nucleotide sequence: TGTGCCAGCAGTGAGGGGCAGCGTCTCTATGGCTACACCTTC. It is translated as CASSEGQRLYGYTF.

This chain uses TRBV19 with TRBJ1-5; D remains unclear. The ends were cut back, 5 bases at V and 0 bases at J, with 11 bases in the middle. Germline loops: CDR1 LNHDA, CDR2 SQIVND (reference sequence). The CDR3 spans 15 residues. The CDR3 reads CASSEGRYSNQPQHF. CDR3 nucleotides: TGTGCCAGTAGTGAGGGAAGGTATAGCAATCAGCCCCAGCATTTT.

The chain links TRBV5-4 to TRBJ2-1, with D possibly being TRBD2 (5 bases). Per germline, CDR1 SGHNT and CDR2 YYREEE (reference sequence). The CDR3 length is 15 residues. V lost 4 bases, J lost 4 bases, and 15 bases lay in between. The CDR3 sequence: CASSAYGSGYNEQFF. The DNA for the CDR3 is TGTGCCAGCAGCGCCTACGGGTCGGGGTACAATGAGCAGTTCTTC.

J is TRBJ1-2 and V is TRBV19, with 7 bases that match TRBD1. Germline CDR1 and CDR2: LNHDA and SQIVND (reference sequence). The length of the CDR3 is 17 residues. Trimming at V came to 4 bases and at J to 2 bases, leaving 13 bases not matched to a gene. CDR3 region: CASSKLTGLTRNYGYTF. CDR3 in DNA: TGTGCCAGTAGTAAATTGACAGGGTTGACCAGGAACTATGGCTACACCTTC.

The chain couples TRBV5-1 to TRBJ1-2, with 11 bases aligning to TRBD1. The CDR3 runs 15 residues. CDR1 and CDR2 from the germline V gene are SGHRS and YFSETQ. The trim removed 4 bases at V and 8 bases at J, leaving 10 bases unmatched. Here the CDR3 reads CASSERTGGGWGYTF. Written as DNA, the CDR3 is TGCGCCAGCAGCGAGCGGACAGGGGGCGGCTGGGGCTACACCTTC. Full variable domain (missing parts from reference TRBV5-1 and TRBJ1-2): KAGVTQTPRYLIKTRGQQVTLSCSPISGHRSVSWYQQTPGQGLQFLFEYFSETQRNKGNFPGRFSGRQFSNSRSEMNVSTLELGDSALYLCASSERTGGGWGYTFGSGTRLTVV.

CDR3 sequence (DNA): TGCGCCAGCAGTGTGGGACCACGGGAGAGGCTGTTTTTT. Its translation: CASSVGPRERLFF. The gene calls are TRBV10-1 and TRBJ2-2; D perhaps matches TRBD2 (6 bases). The CDR3 sequence is 13 residues long. V lost 4 bases and J 13 bases, leaving 16 bases between the germline ends. Germline CDR1 WNHNN, CDR2 SYGVQD (reference sequence).

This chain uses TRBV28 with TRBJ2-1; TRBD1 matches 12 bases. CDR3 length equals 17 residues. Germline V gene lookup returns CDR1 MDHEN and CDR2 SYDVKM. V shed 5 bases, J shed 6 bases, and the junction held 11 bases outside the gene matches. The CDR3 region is CASSPPPGQGAGNEQFF. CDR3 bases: TGTGCCAGCAGTCCTCCCCCGGGACAGGGGGCTGGCAATGAGCAGTTCTTC. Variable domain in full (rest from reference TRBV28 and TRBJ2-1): DVKVTQSSRYLVKRTGEKVFLECVQDMDHENMFWYRQDPGLGLRLIYFSYDVKMKEKGDIPEGYSVSREKKERFSLILESASTNQTSMYLCASSPPPGQGAGNEQFFGPGTRLTVL.

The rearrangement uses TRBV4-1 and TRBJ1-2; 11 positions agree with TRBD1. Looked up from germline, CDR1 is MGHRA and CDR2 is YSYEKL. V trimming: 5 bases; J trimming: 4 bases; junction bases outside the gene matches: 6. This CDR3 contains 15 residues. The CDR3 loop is CASSVTGTGGYGYTF. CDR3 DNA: TGCGCCAGCAGCGTCACTGGGACAGGGGGCTATGGCTACACCTTC.